What follows are 23 T cell receptor beta chains derived from one specimen sequenced in a study of T cells in Graves' hyperthyroidism and ophthalmopathy (dated by TCRdb to between 2017 and 2020). The library was prepared using multiplex PCR. TCRdb records Illumina HiSeq 2000 as the sequencer. Amplification of TCR beta CDR3 regions was carried out from RNA transcripts. The TCR CDR3 was subjected to a first round of RT-PCR using the HTBI primer set and the Qiagen OneStep RT-PCR kit. Through fastp at Q25 and MiXCR, TCRdb rebuilt clones from the public reads, retaining in-frame beta chains. Rows merge per CDR3 protein into single entries with the most common DNA and genes. Here the sample has about 640,000 distinct CDR3 sequences; more than 14% occur a single time. The biggest ten clones account for 12% of the sample. The sample consisted of blood. The receptors originated from a woman between 45 and 65 years old with Graves' ophthalmopathy.

On this clonotype itself: Just one base apart from a much larger clone, this may be a read error. The chain recombines TRBV27 with TRBJ1-2; D is undetermined. The CDR3 has 15 residues. Germline V gene lookup returns CDR1 MNHEY and CDR2 SMNVEV (reference sequence). CDR3 amino acids: CAGSPAAGRHSGYTF. The CDR3 DNA follows: TGTGCCGGCAGCCCAGCAGCCGGGAGACACTCTGGCTACACCTTC.

The rearrangement links TRBV7-9 to TRBJ2-1; tentatively, D is TRBD1 or TRBD2 (5 bases each). The CDR3 runs 13 residues. Germline V gives CDR1 SEHNR, CDR2 FQNEAQ (reference sequence). Between the trimmed V and J ends, which lost 2 bases and 15 bases, there was a span of 17 bases. Here the CDR3 reads CASSLIEGSYAFF. The CDR3 coding sequence is TGTGCCAGCAGCTTAATCGAGGGGAGTTATGCGTTCTTC.

This clonotype was recorded a few times. The chain employs TRBV20-1 and TRBJ2-5; 7 bases are shared with TRBD2. V lost 5 bases to trimming and J lost 1 base; unmatched junction nucleotides: 10. CDR3 length: 15 residues. CDR1 is DFQATT and CDR2 is SNEGSKA in the germline V gene (reference sequence). CDR3 protein: CSAPPVGGGQETQYF. CDR3 coding DNA: TGCAGTGCTCCACCGGTGGGGGGGGGCCAAGAGACCCAGTACTTC.

The chain joins TRBV3-1 to TRBJ2-5, with 7 positions matching TRBD1. The J segment lost 7 bases and the V segment lost 4 bases, leaving 9 bases of the junction unmatched. The CDR3 is 14 amino acids. From germline, CDR1 is LGHDT and CDR2 YNNKEL (reference sequence). CDR3 protein: CASSPIEQGLTQYF. The CDR3 nucleotides read TGTGCCAGCAGCCCCATAGAACAGGGGTTGACCCAGTACTTC.

This clonotype was seen ten or more times. This CDR3 reads CASGSGLGVYNEQFF. The CDR3 nucleotides read TGTGCCAGCGGCTCAGGGTTAGGGGTCTACAATGAGCAGTTCTTC. The rearrangement uses TRBV12-3 or TRBV12-4 and TRBJ2-1, with D possibly matching TRBD1 (5 bases). The CDR3 consists of 15 residues. V gave up 8 bases and J gave up 3 bases, with 17 bases separating them.

This clonotype was seen at least ten times. The rearrangement joins TRBV28 to TRBJ2-6; no firm D call. The V end lost 2 bases, the J end lost 4 bases, and 12 bases lay between the germline ends. The CDR3 sequence is 16 residues long. From germline, CDR1 is MDHEN and CDR2 SYDVKM. The CDR3: CASSLNRVPGANVLTF. The CDR3 DNA sequence: TGTGCCAGCAGTTTAAATAGGGTTCCCGGGGCCAACGTCCTGACTTTC. Full variable domain (missing parts from reference TRBV28 and TRBJ2-6): DVKVTQSSRYLVKRTGEKVFLECVQDMDHENMFWYRQDPGLGLRLIYFSYDVKMKEKGDIPEGYSVSREKKERFSLILESASTNQTSMYLCASSLNRVPGANVLTFGAGSRLTVL.

In its sample, this clonotype was seen a few times. The V call is TRBV6-2 or TRBV6-3, the J call TRBJ1-2; D unresolved. The CDR3 extends over 14 amino acids. Germline V gives CDR1 MNHEY, CDR2 SVGEGT. V was shortened by 7 bases and J by 6 bases, with 18 bases between the two germline ends. The CDR3, as DNA: TGTGCCAGCAATCCCCGGAGGGAAAGCCATGGCTACACCTTC. Protein product: CASNPRRESHGYTF.

This clonotype was picked up many times. J is TRBJ2-7 and V is TRBV11-2; no clear D gene. The V end lost 0 bases, the J end lost 6 bases, and 6 bases lay between the germline ends. This CDR3 is built from 12 residues. Germline V CDR1 and CDR2: SGHAT, FQNNGV. The CDR3 loop reads CASSLDFAEQYF. The CDR3 DNA follows: TGTGCCAGCAGCTTAGATTTCGCCGAGCAGTACTTC. Drawing the rest from reference TRBV11-2 and TRBJ2-7, the complete variable domain is EAGVAQSPRYKIIEKRQSVAFWCNPISGHATLYWYQQILGQGPKLLIQFQNNGVVDDSQLPKDRFSAERLKGVDSTLKIQPAKLEDSAVYLCASSLDFAEQYFGPGTRLTVT.

In the case of this clonotype: Being one base from a much bigger clone, this may be a read error. Likely a read error: the CDR3 ends without its conserved phenylalanine or tryptophan. The V gene is TRBV2, the J gene TRBJ2-1, with 14 bases fitting TRBD2. V gave up 7 bases and J gave up 4 bases; unmatched junction bases: 3. Germline V gene sequence: CDR1 SNHLY, CDR2 FYNNEI. The CDR3 contains 15 residues. CDR3 loop: CASTTSGRAYNEQFL. Written as DNA, the CDR3 is TGTGCCAGCACGACTAGCGGGAGGGCATACAATGAGCAGTTCCTC.

At least ten counts were recorded for this clonotype. The chain is built from TRBV7-2 and TRBJ2-7, with 9 positions matching TRBD1. After removal of 1 base from V and 7 bases from J, the junction contained 8 bases not matched to a gene. This CDR3 has 15 residues. Per the germline V gene, CDR1 is SGHTA and CDR2 is FQGNSA. The CDR3 DNA follows: TGTGCCAGCAGCTTAGAGTTACAGGGGGCTGGAGAGCAGTACTTC. Its protein product is CASSLELQGAGEQYF.

CDR3 region: CASSYPSRGSIDDTQYF. CDR3 in DNA: TGTGCCAGCAGTTACCCAAGCCGCGGCTCGATTGACGATACGCAGTATTTT. The chain recombines TRBV6-2 or TRBV6-3 with TRBJ2-3; D remains ambiguous. Per the germline V gene, CDR1 is MNHEY and CDR2 is SVGEGT. The CDR3 totals 17 residues. Trimming cost V 2 bases and J 6 bases, with 21 bases left between them.

This clonotype was detected ten times or more. This chain links TRBV28 with TRBJ2-2; the D gene is possibly TRBD1 (5 bases). Germline assignment: CDR1 MDHEN and CDR2 SYDVKM. The CDR3 is 12 residues long. V was pared by 8 bases and J by 3 bases, with 7 bases between. The CDR3 loop reads CASVRDTGELFF. Here the CDR3 DNA reads TGTGCCAGCGTCAGGGACACCGGGGAGCTGTTTTTT.

This clonotype was picked up a small number of times. This chain connects TRBV20-1 to TRBJ2-3; TRBD2 aligns across 12 bases. The V gene end was trimmed by 3 bases and the J gene end by 4 bases; junction bases not matched to a gene: 8. CDR1 DFQATT and CDR2 SNEGSKA come from the germline V gene (reference sequence). CDR3 length: 16 residues. The CDR3 region is CSASLAGGPGSDTQYF. CDR3 DNA: TGCAGTGCTAGTCTAGCGGGAGGGCCTGGGTCAGATACGCAGTATTTT.

In this sample, this clonotype turned up many times. The rearrangement joins TRBV9 to TRBJ2-7; 8 bases fit TRBD1. The CDR3 loop spans 15 amino acids. Per germline, CDR1 SGDLS and CDR2 YYNGEE. With V trimmed by 4 bases and J by 1 base, 7 bases remained unmatched. The CDR3 sequence: CASSLTGVGSYEQYF. CDR3 DNA sequence: TGTGCCAGCAGCTTGACAGGGGTTGGGTCCTACGAGCAGTACTTC. Looking up the rest from reference TRBV9 and TRBJ2-7 gives the full variable domain: DSGVTQTPKHLITATGQRVTLRCSPRSGDLSVYWYQQSLDQGLQFLIQYYNGEERAKGNILERFSAQQFPDLHSELNLSSLELGDSALYFCASSLTGVGSYEQYFGPGTRLTVT.

This clonotype has a count of ten or more. The chain combines TRBV28 with TRBJ2-1; 7 bases match TRBD1. J gave up 5 bases and V 5 bases, and 15 bases lay outside the gene matches. The CDR3 is 17 residues long. Looked up from germline, CDR1 is MDHEN and CDR2 is SYDVKM. The CDR3 sequence: CASSLYIATGTDNEQFF. The CDR3 DNA reads as TGTGCCAGCAGTCTATATATCGCCACCGGGACAGACAATGAGCAGTTCTTC.

There are many counts of this clonotype. The chain couples TRBV6-2 or TRBV6-3 to TRBJ2-7; D is uncertain. V was cut by 2 bases and J by 3 bases, with 20 bases left in between. The germline CDR1 and CDR2 sequences are MNHEY and SVGEGT. CDR3 length: 17 amino acids. The CDR3 region is CASSYRTYRRPDYEQYF. CDR3 DNA: TGTGCCAGCAGTTACCGAACCTACAGAAGACCCGACTACGAGCAGTACTTC.

This clonotype was counted ten times or more. This chain joins TRBV28 and TRBJ2-2; no firm D call. The CDR3 totals 14 residues. V gave up 3 bases and J gave up 3 bases, with 8 bases separating them. The germline V gene encodes CDR1 MDHEN and CDR2 SYDVKM. The CDR3 sequence is CASSLRLYTGELFF. CDR3 nucleotide sequence: TGTGCCAGCAGTTTGAGATTGTACACCGGGGAGCTGTTTTTT. Full variable domain (remainder filled in from reference TRBV28 and TRBJ2-2): DVKVTQSSRYLVKRTGEKVFLECVQDMDHENMFWYRQDPGLGLRLIYFSYDVKMKEKGDIPEGYSVSREKKERFSLILESASTNQTSMYLCASSLRLYTGELFFGEGSRLTVL.

V and J are TRBV12-3 or TRBV12-4 and TRBJ2-7; D might be TRBD1 (5 bases). CDR3 length equals 14 residues. Trimming removed 2 bases at V and 4 bases at J, with 12 bases between. CDR3 in amino acids: CASSLQGRGYEQYF. The CDR3 DNA sequence: TGTGCCAGCAGTTTACAGGGAAGGGGATACGAGCAGTACTTC.

At least ten counts were recorded for this clonotype. This chain joins TRBV28 and TRBJ2-3; 10 nucleotides agree with TRBD2. The CDR3 is 17 amino acids. J was trimmed by 4 bases and V by 6 bases; bases with no gene match: 13. Germline CDR1 MDHEN, CDR2 SYDVKM. CDR3 coding DNA: TGTGCCAGCAGCTCCATCCTAGCGGGAGTAGGTGCAGATACGCAGTATTTT. It specifies CASSSILAGVGADTQYF.

In this sample, this clonotype turned up many times. The V and J genes are TRBV28 and TRBJ1-1, with TRBD1 matching 10 bases. Germline trimming cut 6 bases from V and 4 bases from J; bases unmatched to any gene: 8. Germline V lookup: CDR1 MDHEN, CDR2 SYDVKM. The CDR3 is 15 amino acids. The CDR3 loop is CASRNPRQGATEAFF. The CDR3 DNA sequence: TGTGCCAGCAGAAACCCCCGACAGGGGGCCACTGAAGCTTTCTTT. The full variable domain, rest sourced from reference TRBV28 and TRBJ1-1, is DVKVTQSSRYLVKRTGEKVFLECVQDMDHENMFWYRQDPGLGLRLIYFSYDVKMKEKGDIPEGYSVSREKKERFSLILESASTNQTSMYLCASRNPRQGATEAFFGQGTRLTVV.

The V gene is TRBV20-1, the J gene TRBJ2-3; 15 nucleotides match TRBD2. Germline CDR1 is DFQATT and CDR2 is SNEGSKA (reference sequence). This CDR3 is 17 amino acids long. J was trimmed by 2 bases and V by 4 bases; bases with no gene match: 7. The CDR3 nucleotides are TGCAGTGCTATCGCGGGACTAGCGGGAGGTACCACAGATACGCAGTATTTT. Protein: CSAIAGLAGGTTDTQYF.

This chain connects TRBV9 to TRBJ1-2, with 8 bases fitting TRBD1. This CDR3 comprises 16 residues. V was pared by 4 bases and J by 4 bases, with 12 bases of the junction left unmatched. Germline CDR1 SGDLS, CDR2 YYNGEE. The DNA for the CDR3 is TGTGCCAGCAGCACGACAACCCAGGGGGCTGGCTATGGCTACACCTTC. Translated: CASSTTTQGAGYGYTF.

V is TRBV6-1 and J is TRBJ2-7; 13 bases are a match to TRBD2. The CDR3 loop spans 15 amino acids. CDR1 and CDR2 from the germline V gene are MNHNS and SASEGT. V was pared by 5 bases and J by 4 bases, with 5 bases of the junction left unmatched. The CDR3, as DNA: TGTGCCAGCAGTAATGGACTAGCGGGAGATTACGAGCAGTACTTC. It yields the protein CASSNGLAGDYEQYF.